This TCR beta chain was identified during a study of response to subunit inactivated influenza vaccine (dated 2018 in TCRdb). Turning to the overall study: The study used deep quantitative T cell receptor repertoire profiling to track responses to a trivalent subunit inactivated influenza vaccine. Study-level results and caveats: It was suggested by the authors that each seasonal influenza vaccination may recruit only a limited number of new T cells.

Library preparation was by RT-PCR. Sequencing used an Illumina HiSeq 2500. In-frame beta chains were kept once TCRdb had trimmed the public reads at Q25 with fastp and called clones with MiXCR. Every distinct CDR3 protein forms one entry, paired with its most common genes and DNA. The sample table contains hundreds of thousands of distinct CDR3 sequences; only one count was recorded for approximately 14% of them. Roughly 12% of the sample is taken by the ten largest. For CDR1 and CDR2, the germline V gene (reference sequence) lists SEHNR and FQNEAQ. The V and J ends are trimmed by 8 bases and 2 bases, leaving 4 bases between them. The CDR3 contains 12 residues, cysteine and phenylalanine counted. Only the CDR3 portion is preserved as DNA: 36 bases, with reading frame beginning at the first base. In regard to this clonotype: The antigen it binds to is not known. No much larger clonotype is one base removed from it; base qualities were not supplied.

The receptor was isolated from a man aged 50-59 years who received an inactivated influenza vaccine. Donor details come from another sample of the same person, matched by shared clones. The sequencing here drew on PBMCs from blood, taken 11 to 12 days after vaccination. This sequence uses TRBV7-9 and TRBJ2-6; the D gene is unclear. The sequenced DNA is TGTGCCAGCGGGGCTGGGGCCAACGTCCTGACTTTC. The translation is CASGAGANVLTF.